The rows below give T cell receptor beta chains drawn from one sample of a study of monozygotic twins with inflammatory bowel disease. TCRdb reworked the 5' RACE reads into one entry per CDR3 protein, no DNA. Its listing shows fewer than 400,000 distinct CDR3 sequences. The sequencing sample was made of blood. The origin of the receptors is a human donor with ulcerative colitis or Crohn's disease, or a healthy co-twin of an affected twin (not recorded which). The CDR3 runs from the conserved cysteine through the conserved F or W.

TRBV3-1,TRBJ2-3,CASSLSSGGAADTQYF
TRBV20-1,TRBJ1-1,CSAWKNTEAFF
TRBV19,TRBJ2-3,CASSRGSRGTDTQYF
TRBV4-3,TRBJ1-5,CASSQEQGAGQPQHF
TRBV6-5,TRBJ1-1,CASSNLGGEAFF
TRBV20-1,TRBJ2-2,CSASPVNTGELFF
TRBV9,TRBJ2-2,CASSPRDRVDTGELFF
TRBV6-1,TRBJ1-2,CASKFSGDDGYTF
TRBV3-1,TRBJ1-6,CASSPGGGTSNSPLHF
TRBV28,TRBJ1-2,CASSLVSVGHRGYTF
TRBV3-1,TRBJ2-6,CASSQTGKLAGANVLTF
TRBV19,TRBJ2-2,CASSTGGRTGELFF
TRBV5-1,TRBJ2-3,CASTPLGASTDTQYF
TRBV20-1,TRBJ2-5,CGLGGHETQYF
TRBV4-3,TRBJ2-5,CASSQDLGGGETQYF
TRBV7-2,TRBJ1-2,CASSPSSIGQGYGYTF